This TCR beta chain appears in the sequencing data of a study of vaccination and CD4 T cells after COVID-19. Study background: Everyone enrolled got two doses of BNT162b2 or mRNA-1273 vaccine. The cells in question were stimulated using overlapping spike peptides derived from SARS-CoV-2, HCoV-NL63, HCoV-OC43 and HCoV-229E. Culture controls were given either a CEFX pool, an HIV-1 Nef pool, or no peptide.

This CDR3 is 12 amino acids long. CDR1 is LNHDA and CDR2 is SQIVND in the germline V gene (reference sequence). V was trimmed by 8 bases and J by 5 bases, leaving 12 bases between them. This clonotype was found a few times. What it binds is unknown. The study's findings and limits: Within convalescent individuals, 304 out of 307 vaccine-specific clones proved to be spike mono-reactive.

Cultured CD4+ T cells had their DNA profiled by the Oncomine TCR Beta short-read assay. TCRdb itself ran the PCR reads through MiXCR, one entry per CDR3 protein. Here the sample spans roughly 13,000 distinct CDR3 sequences, under 75% being singletons. Stated treatment: roughly nine-day PBMC culture with coronavirus spike peptide pools or control peptides (ViraFEST assay). The rearrangement joins TRBV19 to TRBJ2-5; D perhaps matches TRBD2 (7 bases). The receptor's source is a human donor who had recovered from COVID-19. Specimen: CD4+ T cells from blood, cultured in vitro. The CDR3 DNA follows: TGTGCCAGTGGGGGGGCTTCGGAGACCCAGTACTTC. Translating it yields CASGGASETQYF.